This T cell receptor beta chain is drawn from a study of blood T cell repertoires in COVID-19. Across the study: Italy, Spain and the United States were the sources of the convalescent and acute COVID-19 samples.

Participants came from some 23 US areas, aged about 18 to 89 years. Each participant's cohort was designated according to participant-reported clinical history. Under the authors' procedure: Amplified reference gene primers provided the basis for estimating nucleated cell counts. Clones were sequenced by immunoSEQ multiplex PCR, and TCRdb holds only the in-frame ones, with some missing. That table gives V, J and clone size, and the DNA gave D and trimming. Of around 330,000 clones listed, roughly nine tenths are singletons. The sequence was collected from a man between 60 and 75 years old who had recovered from COVID-19. Material: PBMCs or T cells enriched from blood (not recorded which).

CDR3 nucleotide sequence: TGCGCCAGCAGCTGGGACAGGGGGAGGGAAAAAGTCGGCGAGCAGTACTTC. It yields the protein CASSWDRGREKVGEQYF. The gene calls are TRBV5-1 and TRBJ2-7; 11 positions agree with TRBD1. Germline V gives CDR1 SGHRS, CDR2 YFSETQ. Trimming at V came to 3 bases and at J to 6 bases, leaving 14 bases not matched to a gene. This CDR3 has 17 residues.